This entry describes one TCR beta chain. Different DNA sequences within this sample yield the same CDR3. This CDR3 region has 14 residues. Germline V gives CDR1 KGHDR, CDR2 SFDVKD. V gave up 3 bases and J gave up 0 bases, with 5 bases separating them. The sample belongs to a study of blood T cell repertoires in COVID-19. Study as a whole: From the United States, Italy and Spain came samples of acute and convalescent COVID-19. Sample material is recorded as cDNA or gDNA derived from T cells, B-cell-depleted T cells, or PBMCs.

Only in-frame clones appear in the TCRdb table, and some are missing; sequencing was by immunoSEQ multiplex PCR. This table has under 15,000 clones, approximately 90% appearing once. Sequencing was performed on peripheral blood. The V gene is TRBV24-1, the J gene TRBJ2-1, with unresolved D. This TCR came from a human donor in a cohort sampled during active COVID-19. The CDR3 DNA follows: TGTGCCACCAGTGATCCGTCCTCCTACAATGAGCAGTTCTTC. Protein sequence: CATSDPSSYNEQFF.